This T cell receptor (beta chain) stems from a study of cytomegalovirus exposure and HLA in healthy donors. Background on the study: Roughly 77 million unique TCRs from HLA-typed donors made up an early data release. Study findings and constraints: Roughly uniform sequencing depth across donors was assumed, possibly incorrectly. Immune exposure data for these donors was limited to CMV serostatus. TCR beta chains numbering more than 150 were designated cytomegalovirus-associated.

PCR primers comprised 60 Vbeta and 13 Jbeta primers. Generated by immunoSEQ multiplex PCR, the TCRdb table keeps only in-frame clones and is missing some. The sample shows about 170,000 clones, around 74% of them seen only once. With regard to this clone: Its cognate antigen is unknown.

This TCR derives from a female donor in good health and CMV-seronegative. The sequencing sample was made of PBMCs.

The CDR3 DNA is TGTGCCAGCAGGGAGTCAGGGGAAACCGGGGAGCTGTTTTTT. Amino acids: CASRESGETGELFF. The chain recombines TRBV28 with TRBJ2-2; perhaps TRBD1 as D (6 bases). The germline V and J ends were trimmed by 6 bases and 5 bases, with 13 bases remaining between them. Germline-derived CDR1 and CDR2 are MDHEN and SYDVKM. The CDR3 has 14 amino acids.